This record concerns one TCR beta chain sequence. The antigen is unknown. Scientists isolated CD4+ T cells after a roughly 10-day culture period ended. The person had a PCR-confirmed SARS-CoV-2 infection during March to December 2020. Participants each got two BNT162b2 or mRNA-1273 vaccine doses. Trimming stripped 6 bases from V and 6 bases from J, with 17 bases between. In germline, CDR1 is MNHEY, CDR2 SVGAGI. This CDR3 spans 15 amino acids. This record belongs to a study of vaccination effects on CD4 cells after COVID-19. Looking at the study overall: A few convalescent patients gave samples early and late after vaccination.

TCRdb's copy holds only in-frame clones and misses some; the assay was immunoSEQ multiplex PCR. The sample has around 50,000 clones; about four fifths are singletons. V gene TRBV6-5 combines with J gene TRBJ2-2; D is tentatively TRBD1 or TRBD2 (5 bases each). The specimen was CD4+ T cells from PBMCs cultured without peptide, collected after COVID-19 vaccination. This sequence was found in a human donor who had a prior SARS-CoV-2 infection. CDR3: CASRPGTLAAGELFF. In DNA, the CDR3 is TGTGCCAGCAGACCCGGGACCCTGGCTGCCGGGGAGCTGTTTTTT.